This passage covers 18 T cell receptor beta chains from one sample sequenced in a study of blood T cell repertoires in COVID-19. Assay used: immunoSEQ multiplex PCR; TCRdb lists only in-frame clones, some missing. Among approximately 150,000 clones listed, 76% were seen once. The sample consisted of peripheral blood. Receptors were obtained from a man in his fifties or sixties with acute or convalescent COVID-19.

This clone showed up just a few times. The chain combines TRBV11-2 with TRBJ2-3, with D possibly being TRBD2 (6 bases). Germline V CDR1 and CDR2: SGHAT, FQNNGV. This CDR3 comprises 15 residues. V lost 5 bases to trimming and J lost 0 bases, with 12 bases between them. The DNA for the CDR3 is TGTGCCAGCAGCCAAGCGACTAGGAGCACAGATACGCAGTATTTT. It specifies CASSQATRSTDTQYF.

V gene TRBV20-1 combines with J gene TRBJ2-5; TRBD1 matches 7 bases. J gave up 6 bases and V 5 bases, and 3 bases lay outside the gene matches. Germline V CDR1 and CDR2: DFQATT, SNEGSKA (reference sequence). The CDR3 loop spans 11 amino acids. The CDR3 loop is CSAYRGKTQYF. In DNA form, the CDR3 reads TGCAGTGCTTACAGGGGAAAGACCCAGTACTTC.

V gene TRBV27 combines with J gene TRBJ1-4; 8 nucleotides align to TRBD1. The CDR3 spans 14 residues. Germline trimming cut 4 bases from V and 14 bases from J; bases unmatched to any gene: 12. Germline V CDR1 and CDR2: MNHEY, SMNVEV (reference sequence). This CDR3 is CASSWQGAESRLFF. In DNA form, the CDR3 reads TGTGCCAGCAGTTGGCAGGGGGCGGAGTCCAGGCTGTTTTTT.

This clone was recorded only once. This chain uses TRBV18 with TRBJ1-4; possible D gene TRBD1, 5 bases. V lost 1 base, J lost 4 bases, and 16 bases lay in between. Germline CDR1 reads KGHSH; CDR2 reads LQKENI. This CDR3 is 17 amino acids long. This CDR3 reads CASSPQYPGSDNEKLFF. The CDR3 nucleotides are TGTGCCAGCTCACCACAATACCCAGGGTCCGATAATGAAAAACTGTTTTTT.

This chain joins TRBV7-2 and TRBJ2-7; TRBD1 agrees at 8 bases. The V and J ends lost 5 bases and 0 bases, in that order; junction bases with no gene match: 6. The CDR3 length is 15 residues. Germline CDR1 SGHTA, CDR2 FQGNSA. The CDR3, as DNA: TGTGCCAGCAGCGGACAGGGCCAGAGCTCCTACGAGCAGTACTTC. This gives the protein CASSGQGQSSYEQYF.

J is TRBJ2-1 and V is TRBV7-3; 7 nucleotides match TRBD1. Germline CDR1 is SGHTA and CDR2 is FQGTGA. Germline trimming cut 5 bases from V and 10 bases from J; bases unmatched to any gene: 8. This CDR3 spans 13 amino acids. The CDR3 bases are TGTGCCAGCAGCCCTAACCAGGGGGACGAGCAGTTCTTC. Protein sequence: CASSPNQGDEQFF. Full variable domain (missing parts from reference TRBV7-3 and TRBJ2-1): GAGVSQTPSNKVTEKGKYVELRCDPISGHTALYWYRQSLGQGPEFLIYFQGTGAADDSGLPNDRFFAVRPEGSVSTLKIQRTERGDSAVYLCASSPNQGDEQFFGPGTRLTVL.

This CDR3 is CASSQGRVETQYF. CDR3 DNA sequence: TGCGCCAGCAGCCAAGGGCGGGTAGAGACCCAGTACTTC. The V gene is TRBV4-1, the J gene TRBJ2-5; tentative D call: TRBD2 (5 bases). Germline CDR1 and CDR2: MGHRA and YSYEKL. V was cut by 1 base and J by 4 bases, with 7 bases left in between. The CDR3 sequence is 13 residues long.

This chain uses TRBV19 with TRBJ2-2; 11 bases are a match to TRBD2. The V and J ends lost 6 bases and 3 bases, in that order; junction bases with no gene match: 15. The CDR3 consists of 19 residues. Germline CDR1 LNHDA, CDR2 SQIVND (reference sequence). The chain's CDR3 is CASSLRIIAGGPDTGELFF. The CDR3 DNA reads TGTGCCAGTAGCCTTAGAATAATAGCGGGAGGGCCGGACACCGGGGAGCTGTTTTTT.

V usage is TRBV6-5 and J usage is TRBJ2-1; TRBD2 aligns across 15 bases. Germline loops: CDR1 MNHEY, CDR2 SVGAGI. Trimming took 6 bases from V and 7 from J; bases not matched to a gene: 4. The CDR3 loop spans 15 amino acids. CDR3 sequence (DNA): TGTGCCAGCAGCCGGACTAGCGGGAGGGTGAATGAGCAGTTCTTC. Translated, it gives CASSRTSGRVNEQFF.

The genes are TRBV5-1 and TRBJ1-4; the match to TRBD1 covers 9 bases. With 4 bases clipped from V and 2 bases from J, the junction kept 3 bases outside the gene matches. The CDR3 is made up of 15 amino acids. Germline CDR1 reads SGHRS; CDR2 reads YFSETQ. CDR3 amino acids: CASSTGQGTNEKLFF. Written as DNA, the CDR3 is TGCGCCAGCAGCACGGGACAGGGCACTAATGAAAAACTGTTTTTT. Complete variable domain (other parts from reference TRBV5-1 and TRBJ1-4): KAGVTQTPRYLIKTRGQQVTLSCSPISGHRSVSWYQQTPGQGLQFLFEYFSETQRNKGNFPGRFSGRQFSNSRSEMNVSTLELGDSALYLCASSTGQGTNEKLFFGSGTQLSVL.

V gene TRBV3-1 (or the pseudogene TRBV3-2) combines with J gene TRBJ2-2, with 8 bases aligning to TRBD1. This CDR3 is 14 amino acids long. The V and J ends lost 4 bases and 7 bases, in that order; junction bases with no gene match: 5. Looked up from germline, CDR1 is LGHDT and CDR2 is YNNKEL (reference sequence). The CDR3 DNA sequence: TGTGCCAGCAGCCCCGGGACAGGATTCGGGGAGCTGTTTTTT. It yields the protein CASSPGTGFGELFF.

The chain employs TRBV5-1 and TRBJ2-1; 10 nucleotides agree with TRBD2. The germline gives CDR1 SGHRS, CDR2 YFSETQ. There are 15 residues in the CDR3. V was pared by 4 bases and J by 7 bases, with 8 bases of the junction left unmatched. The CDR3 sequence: CASSLTSGIRNEQFF. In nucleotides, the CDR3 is TGCGCCAGCAGCCTTACTAGCGGGATTAGGAATGAGCAGTTCTTC.

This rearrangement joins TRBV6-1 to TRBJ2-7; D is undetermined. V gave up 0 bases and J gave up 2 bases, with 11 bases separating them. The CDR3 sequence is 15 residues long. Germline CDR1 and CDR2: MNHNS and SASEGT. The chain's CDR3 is CASSEAPYSTYEQYF. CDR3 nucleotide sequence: TGTGCCAGCAGTGAAGCGCCTTACTCAACCTACGAGCAGTACTTC.

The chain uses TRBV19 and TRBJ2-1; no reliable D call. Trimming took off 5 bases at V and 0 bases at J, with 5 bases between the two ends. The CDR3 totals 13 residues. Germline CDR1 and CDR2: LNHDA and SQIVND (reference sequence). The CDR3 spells CASSLFSYNEQFF. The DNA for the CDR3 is TGTGCCAGTAGTCTATTCTCCTACAATGAGCAGTTCTTC. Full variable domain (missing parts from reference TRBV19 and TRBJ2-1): DGGITQSPKYLFRKEGQNVTLSCEQNLNHDAMYWYRQDPGQGLRLIYYSQIVNDFQKGDIAEGYSVSREKKESFPLTVTSAQKNPTAFYLCASSLFSYNEQFFGPGTRLTVL.

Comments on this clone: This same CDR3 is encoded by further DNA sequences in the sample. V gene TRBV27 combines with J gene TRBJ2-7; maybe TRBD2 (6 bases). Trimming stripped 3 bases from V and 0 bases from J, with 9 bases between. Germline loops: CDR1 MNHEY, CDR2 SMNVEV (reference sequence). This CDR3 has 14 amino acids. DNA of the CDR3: TGTGCCAGCAGTTTTGGGGGGAGCTCCTACGAGCAGTACTTC. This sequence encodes CASSFGGSSYEQYF.

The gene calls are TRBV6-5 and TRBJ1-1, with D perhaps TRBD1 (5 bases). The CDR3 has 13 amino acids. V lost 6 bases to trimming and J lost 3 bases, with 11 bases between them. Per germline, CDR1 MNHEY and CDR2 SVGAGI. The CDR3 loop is CASSLWGDTEAFF. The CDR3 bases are TGTGCCAGCAGCCTATGGGGGGACACTGAAGCTTTCTTT.

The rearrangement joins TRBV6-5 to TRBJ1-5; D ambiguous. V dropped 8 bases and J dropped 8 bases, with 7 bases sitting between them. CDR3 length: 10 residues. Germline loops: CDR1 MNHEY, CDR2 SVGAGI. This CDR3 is CASGREPQHF. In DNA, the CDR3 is TGTGCCAGCGGGCGGGAGCCCCAGCATTTT.

In DNA, the CDR3 is TGTGCCAGCAGTTCGACAGGAAGGAACACTGAAGCTTTCTTT. This encodes CASSSTGRNTEAFF. The rearrangement joins TRBV6-5 to TRBJ1-1; possible D gene TRBD1, 6 bases. With 4 bases removed from V and 1 base from J, the gap between germline ends came to 10 bases. There are 14 residues in the CDR3. Germline V lookup: CDR1 MNHEY, CDR2 SVGAGI.